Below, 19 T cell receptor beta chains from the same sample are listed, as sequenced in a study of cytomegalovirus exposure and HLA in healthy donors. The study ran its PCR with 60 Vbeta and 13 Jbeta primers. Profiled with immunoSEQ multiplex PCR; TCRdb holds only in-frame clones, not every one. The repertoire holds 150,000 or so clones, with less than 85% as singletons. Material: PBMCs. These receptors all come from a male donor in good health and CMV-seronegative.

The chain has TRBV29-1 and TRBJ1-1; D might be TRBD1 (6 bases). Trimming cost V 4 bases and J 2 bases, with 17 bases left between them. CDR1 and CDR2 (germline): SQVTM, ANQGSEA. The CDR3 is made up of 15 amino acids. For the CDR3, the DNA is TGCAGCGTTGGTTTGGGGGCGCTGGGAAACACTGAAGCTTTCTTT. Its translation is CSVGLGALGNTEAFF. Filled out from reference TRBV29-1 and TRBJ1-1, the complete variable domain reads SAVISQKPSRDICQRGTSLTIQCQVDSQVTMMFWYRQQPGQSLTLIATANQGSEATYESGFVIDKFPISRPNLTFSTLTVSNMSPEDSSIYLCSVGLGALGNTEAFFGQGTRLTVV.

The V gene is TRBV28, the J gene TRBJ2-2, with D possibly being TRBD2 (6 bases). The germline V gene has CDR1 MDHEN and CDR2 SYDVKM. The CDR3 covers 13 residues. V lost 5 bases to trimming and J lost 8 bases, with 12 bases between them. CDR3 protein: CASSRLSGGELFF. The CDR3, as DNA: TGTGCCAGCAGTCGACTCAGCGGGGGGGAGCTGTTTTTT.

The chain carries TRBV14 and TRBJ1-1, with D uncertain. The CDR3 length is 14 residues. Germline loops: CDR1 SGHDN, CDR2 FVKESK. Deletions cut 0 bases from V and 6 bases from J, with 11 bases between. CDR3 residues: CASSQDKGVAEAFF. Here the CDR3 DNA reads TGTGCCAGCAGCCAAGATAAGGGAGTCGCTGAAGCTTTCTTT.

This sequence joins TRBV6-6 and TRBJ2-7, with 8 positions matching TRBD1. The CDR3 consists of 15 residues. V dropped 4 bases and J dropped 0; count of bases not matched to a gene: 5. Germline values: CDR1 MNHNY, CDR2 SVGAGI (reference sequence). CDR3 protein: CASSWDRPSSYEQYF. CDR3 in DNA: TGTGCCAGCAGTTGGGACAGGCCGAGCTCCTACGAGCAGTACTTC.

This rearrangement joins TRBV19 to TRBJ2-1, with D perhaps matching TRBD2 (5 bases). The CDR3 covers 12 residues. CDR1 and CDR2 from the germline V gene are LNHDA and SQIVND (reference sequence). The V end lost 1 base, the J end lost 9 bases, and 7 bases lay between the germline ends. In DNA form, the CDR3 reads TGTGCCAGTAGTATAGCCAGCGGTGAGCAGTTCTTC. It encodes CASSIASGEQFF.

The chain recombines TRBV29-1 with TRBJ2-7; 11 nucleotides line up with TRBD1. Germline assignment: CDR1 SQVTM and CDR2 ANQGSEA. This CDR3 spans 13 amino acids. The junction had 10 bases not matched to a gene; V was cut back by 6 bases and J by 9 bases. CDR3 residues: CSVSKDRGLGQYF. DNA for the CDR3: TGCAGCGTCTCCAAGGACAGGGGGCTGGGGCAGTACTTC.

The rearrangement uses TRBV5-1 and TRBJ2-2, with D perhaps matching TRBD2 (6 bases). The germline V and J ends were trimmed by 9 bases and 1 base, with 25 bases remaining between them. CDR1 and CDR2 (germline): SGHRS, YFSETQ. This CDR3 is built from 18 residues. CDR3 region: CATVYSGEHRLNTGELFF. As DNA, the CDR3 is TGCGCCACCGTATATAGCGGCGAGCATAGACTGAACACCGGGGAGCTGTTTTTT.

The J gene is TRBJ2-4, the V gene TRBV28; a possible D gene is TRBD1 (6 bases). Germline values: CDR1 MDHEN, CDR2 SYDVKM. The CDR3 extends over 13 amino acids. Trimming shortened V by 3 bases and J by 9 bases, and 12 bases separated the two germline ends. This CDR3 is CASSLAGAGIQYF. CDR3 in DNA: TGTGCCAGCAGTTTGGCAGGGGCAGGCATTCAGTACTTC.

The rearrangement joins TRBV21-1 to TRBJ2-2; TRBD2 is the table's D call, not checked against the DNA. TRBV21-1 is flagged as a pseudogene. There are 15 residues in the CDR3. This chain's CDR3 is CASSQEGPRLGELFF. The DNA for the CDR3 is TGTGCCAGCAGCCAGGAGGGCCCAAGACTCGGGGAGCTGTTTTTT.

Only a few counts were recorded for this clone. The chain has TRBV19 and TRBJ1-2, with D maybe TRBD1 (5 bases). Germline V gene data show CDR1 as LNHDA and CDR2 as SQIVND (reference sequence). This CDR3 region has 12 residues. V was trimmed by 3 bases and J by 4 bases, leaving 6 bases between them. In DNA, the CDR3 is TGTGCCAGTAGTATCGACAGCTATGGCTACACCTTC. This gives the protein CASSIDSYGYTF.

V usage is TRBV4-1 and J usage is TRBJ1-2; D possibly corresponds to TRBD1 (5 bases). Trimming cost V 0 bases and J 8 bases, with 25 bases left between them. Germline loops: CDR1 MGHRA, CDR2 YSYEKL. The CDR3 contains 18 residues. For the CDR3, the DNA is TGCGCCAGCAGCCAAGATAGACAGATCATAGGGTTATCAGGGGGCTACACCTTC. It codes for CASSQDRQIIGLSGGYTF.

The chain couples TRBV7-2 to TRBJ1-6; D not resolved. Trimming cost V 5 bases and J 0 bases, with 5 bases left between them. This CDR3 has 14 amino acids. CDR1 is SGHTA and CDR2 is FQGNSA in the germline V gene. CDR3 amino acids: CASSLSSYNSPLHF. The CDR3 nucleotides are TGTGCCAGCAGCCTTAGCTCCTATAATTCACCCCTCCACTTT.

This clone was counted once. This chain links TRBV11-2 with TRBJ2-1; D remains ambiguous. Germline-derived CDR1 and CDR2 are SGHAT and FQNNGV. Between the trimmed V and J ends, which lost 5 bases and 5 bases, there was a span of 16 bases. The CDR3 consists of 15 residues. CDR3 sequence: CASSVTSNANNEQFF. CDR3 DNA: TGTGCCAGCAGCGTAACAAGTAACGCCAACAATGAGCAGTTCTTC.

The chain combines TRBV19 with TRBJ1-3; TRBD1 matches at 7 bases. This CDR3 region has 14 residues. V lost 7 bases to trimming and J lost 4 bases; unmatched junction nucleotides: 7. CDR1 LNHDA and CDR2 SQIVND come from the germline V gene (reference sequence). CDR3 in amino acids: CASTTTGNGNTIYF. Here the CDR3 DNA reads TGTGCCAGTACCACGACAGGGAACGGAAACACCATATATTTT.

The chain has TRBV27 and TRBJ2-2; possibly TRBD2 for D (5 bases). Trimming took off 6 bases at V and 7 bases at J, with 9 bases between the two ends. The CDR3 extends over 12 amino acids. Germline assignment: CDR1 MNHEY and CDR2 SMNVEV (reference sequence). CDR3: CASSSGSGELFF. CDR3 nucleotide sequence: TGTGCCAGCAGCTCGGGGAGCGGGGAGCTGTTTTTT.

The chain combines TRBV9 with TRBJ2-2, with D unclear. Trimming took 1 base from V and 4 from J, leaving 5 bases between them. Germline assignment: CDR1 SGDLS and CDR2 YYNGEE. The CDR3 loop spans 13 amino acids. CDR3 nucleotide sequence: TGTGCCAGCAGCGTATCAGTCACCGGGGAGCTGTTTTTT. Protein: CASSVSVTGELFF.

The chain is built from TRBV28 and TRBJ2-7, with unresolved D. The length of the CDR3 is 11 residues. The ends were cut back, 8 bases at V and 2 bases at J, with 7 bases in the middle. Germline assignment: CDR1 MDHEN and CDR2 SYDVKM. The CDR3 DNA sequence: TGTGCCAGCCGCGGAACCTACGAGCAGTACTTC. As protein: CASRGTYEQYF.

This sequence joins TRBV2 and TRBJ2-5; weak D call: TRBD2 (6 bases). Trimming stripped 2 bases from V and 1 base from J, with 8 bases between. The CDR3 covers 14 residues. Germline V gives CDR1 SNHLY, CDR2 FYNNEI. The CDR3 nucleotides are TGTGCCAGCAGTGAACTGCGGGGCCAAGAGACCCAGTACTTC. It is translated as CASSELRGQETQYF.

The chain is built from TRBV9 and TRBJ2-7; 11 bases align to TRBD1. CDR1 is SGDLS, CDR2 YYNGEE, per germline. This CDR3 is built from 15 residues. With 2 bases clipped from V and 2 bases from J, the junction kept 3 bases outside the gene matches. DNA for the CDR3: TGTGCCAGCAGCGTCGGACAGGGGGCTGCCTACGAGCAGTACTTC. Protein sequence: CASSVGQGAAYEQYF.